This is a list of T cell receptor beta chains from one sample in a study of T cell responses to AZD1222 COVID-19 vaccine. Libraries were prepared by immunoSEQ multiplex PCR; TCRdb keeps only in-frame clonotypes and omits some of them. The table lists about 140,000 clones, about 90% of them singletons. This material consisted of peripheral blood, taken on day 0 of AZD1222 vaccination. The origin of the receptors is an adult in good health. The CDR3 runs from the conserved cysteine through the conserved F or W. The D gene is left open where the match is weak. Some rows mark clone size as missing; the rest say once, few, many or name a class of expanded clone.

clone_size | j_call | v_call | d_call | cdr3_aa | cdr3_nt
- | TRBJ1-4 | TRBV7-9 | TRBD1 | CASSLGRQGAINEKLFF | TGTGCCAGCAGCTTAGGCCGACAGGGGGCAATAAATGAAAAACTGTTTTTT
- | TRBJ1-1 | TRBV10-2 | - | CASSVREANTEAFF | TGCGCCAGCAGTGTCCGGGAGGCGAACACTGAAGCTTTCTTT
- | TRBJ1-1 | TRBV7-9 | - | CASRLLANTEAFF | TGTGCCAGCAGACTCTTAGCGAACACTGAAGCTTTCTTT
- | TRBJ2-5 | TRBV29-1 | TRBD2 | CSVAPGLAGETQYF | TGCAGCGTTGCACCGGGACTAGCGGGAGAGACCCAGTACTTC
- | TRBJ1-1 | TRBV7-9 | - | CASSLPSNGSLTEAFF | TGTGCCAGCAGCTTACCCTCTAACGGCAGTTTGACTGAAGCTTTCTTT
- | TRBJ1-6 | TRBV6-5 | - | CASSPRQADSPLHF | TGTGCCAGCAGTCCTCGTCAGGCTGATTCACCCCTCCACTTT
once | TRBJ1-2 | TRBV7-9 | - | CASSSGSATNYGYTF | TGTGCCAGCAGCTCCGGGTCGGCAACTAACTATGGCTACACCTTC
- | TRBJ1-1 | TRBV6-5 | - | CASSRENTEAFF | TGTGCCAGCAGCCGGGAGAACACTGAAGCTTTCTTT
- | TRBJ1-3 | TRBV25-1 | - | CASSAEGSGNTIYF | TGTGCCAGCAGTGCCGAGGGGTCTGGAAACACCATATATTTT
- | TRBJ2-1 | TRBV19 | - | CASSINRGPPYNEQFF | TGTGCCAGTAGTATTAATCGGGGTCCCCCATACAATGAGCAGTTCTTC
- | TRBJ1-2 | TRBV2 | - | CASSARGFNYGYTF | TGTGCCAGCAGTGCTAGGGGTTTCAACTATGGCTACACCTTC
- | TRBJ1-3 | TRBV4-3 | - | CASSQEVGRPGYTIYF | TGCGCCAGCAGCCAAGAGGTTGGACGCCCAGGGTACACCATATATTTT
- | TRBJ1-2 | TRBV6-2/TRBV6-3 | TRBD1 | CASTPRTGTRGYTF | TGTGCCAGCACCCCACGGACAGGAACGAGGGGCTACACCTTC
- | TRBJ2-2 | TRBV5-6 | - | CASSFLRGNTGELFF | TGTGCCAGCAGCTTCCTCCGGGGAAACACCGGGGAGCTGTTTTTT
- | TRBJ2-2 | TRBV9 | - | CASSAGLVASTGELFF | TGTGCCAGCAGCGCGGGACTCGTTGCGAGCACCGGGGAGCTGTTTTTT
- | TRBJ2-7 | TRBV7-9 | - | CASHKDPFYEQYF | TGTGCCAGCCACAAGGACCCCTTCTACGAGCAGTACTTC
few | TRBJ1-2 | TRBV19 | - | CASSIPGYYGYTF | TGTGCCAGTAGTATCCCCGGATACTATGGCTACACCTTC
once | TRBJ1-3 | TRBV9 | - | CASGPSSRMTGNSGNTIYF | TGTGCCAGCGGACCATCGAGCCGTATGACAGGCAACTCTGGAAACACCATATATTTT
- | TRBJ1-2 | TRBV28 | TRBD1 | CASRMLGGAYLGYTF | TGTGCCAGCAGGATGTTAGGGGGCGCCTATTTAGGCTACACCTTC
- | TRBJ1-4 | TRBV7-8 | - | CASSLTEEKLFF | TGTGCCAGCAGCTTAACCGAGGAAAAACTGTTTTTT
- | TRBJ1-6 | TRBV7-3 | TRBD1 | CASSWTGNSPLHF | TGTGCCAGCAGCTGGACAGGAAATTCACCCCTCCACTTT
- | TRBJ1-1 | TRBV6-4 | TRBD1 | CASSVNRGETEAFF | TGTGCCAGCAGTGTTAACAGGGGAGAGACTGAAGCTTTCTTT
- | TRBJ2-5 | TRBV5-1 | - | CASSSITGPQETQYF | TGCGCCAGCAGCTCTATAACAGGGCCCCAAGAGACCCAGTACTTC
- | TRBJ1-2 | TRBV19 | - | CASSVDLSYGYTF | TGTGCCAGCAGTGTGGATTTGAGCTATGGCTACACCTTC
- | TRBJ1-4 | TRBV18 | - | CASSPQEGREKLFF | TGTGCCAGCTCACCCCAGGAAGGACGTGAAAAACTGTTTTTT